These 10 T cell receptor beta chains were sequenced from one sample in a study of control samples from healthy donors and cancer patients (dated by TCRdb to about 2020). The library came from the immunoSEQ multiplex PCR assay. Not all clones reach the TCRdb copy of this immuneACCESS table, which keeps in-frame sequences only. Checked studies attribute under half of the gap to unresolved V genes and leave the rest unexplained. In this sample the table shows around 100,000 clones, 70% to 90% of which occur a single time. The ten biggest clones cover roughly 14% of the sample. The material sequenced was blood. These receptors came from a man aged 30 to 45 in good health.

The chain has TRBV6-2 or TRBV6-3 and TRBJ2-7, with D perhaps matching TRBD1 or TRBD2 (6 bases each). CDR3 length: 17 residues. Germline-derived CDR1 and CDR2 are MNHEY and SVGEGT. The ends were cut back, 0 bases at V and 3 bases at J, with 18 bases in the middle. CDR3 DNA sequence: TGTGCCAGCAGTTACTCGGATGTTTGGGGGGCCGACTACGAGCAGTACTTC. It encodes CASSYSDVWGADYEQYF.

The V and J genes are TRBV30 and TRBJ1-1, with D hard to call. V was shortened by 2 bases and J by 11 bases, with 12 bases between the two germline ends. CDR3 length: 11 amino acids. CDR1 and CDR2 (germline): GTSNPN, SVGIG (reference sequence). In nucleotides, the CDR3 is TGTGCCTGGAGTATGGGGAGTTCGGCTTTCTTT. It encodes CAWSMGSSAFF.

CDR3 sequence reads: CASSYSVRNEVYEQYF. The CDR3 DNA reads as TGTGCCAGCAGTTACTCGGTAAGGAACGAAGTCTACGAGCAGTACTTC. The V call is TRBV6-5, the J call TRBJ2-7; D is undetermined. CDR3 length: 16 residues. Germline CDR1 is MNHEY and CDR2 is SVGAGI. The V gene lost 0 bases and the J gene lost 3 bases, with 15 bases spanning the gap.

The V gene is TRBV15, the J gene TRBJ2-2, with a possible D match to TRBD1 (5 bases). CDR1 is LNHNV and CDR2 is YYDKDF in the germline V gene (reference sequence). The CDR3 totals 16 residues. V was pared by 1 base and J by 1 base, with 10 bases between. The CDR3 reads CATSRVQVENTGELFF. CDR3 coding DNA: TGTGCCACCAGCAGAGTACAGGTGGAGAACACCGGGGAGCTGTTTTTT.

V is TRBV30 and J is TRBJ2-1; unclear D gene. V was clipped by 0 bases and J by 3 bases, with 6 bases between them. CDR3 length: 13 residues. Germline V CDR1 and CDR2: GTSNPN, SVGIG (reference sequence). The CDR3 DNA reads as TGTGCCTGGAGTGTGGCTAGCTACAATGAGCAGTTCTTC. Translated: CAWSVASYNEQFF.

This clone was observed a handful of times. This chain joins TRBV5-6 and TRBJ1-5; TRBD1 agrees at 8 bases. The V and J ends lost 3 bases and 4 bases, in that order; junction bases with no gene match: 6. The germline V gene encodes CDR1 SGHDT and CDR2 YYEEEE. The CDR3 spans 15 residues. The CDR3 sequence: CASSYFQGANQPQHF. The DNA for the CDR3 is TGTGCCAGCAGCTATTTCCAGGGGGCTAATCAGCCCCAGCATTTT.

This chain joins TRBV7-2 and TRBJ2-2, with TRBD2 as a possible D gene (5 bases). The CDR3 loop spans 17 amino acids. V was clipped by 2 bases and J by 8 bases, with 21 bases between them. Germline-derived CDR1 and CDR2 are SGHTA and FQGNSA. CDR3 coding DNA: TGTGCCAGCAGCTTATATTCGTCGCCCGGGAATGGAGGGGAGCTGTTTTTT. As protein: CASSLYSSPGNGGELFF. The entire variable domain, with the rest obtained from reference TRBV7-2 and TRBJ2-2, is as follows: GAGVSQSPSNKVTEKGKDVELRCDPISGHTALYWYRQSLGQGLEFLIYFQGNSAPDKSGLPSDRFSAERTGGSVSTLTIQRTQQEDSAVYLCASSLYSSPGNGGELFFGEGSRLTVL.

This chain links TRBV7-3 with TRBJ2-5, with TRBD2 identical over 7 bases. CDR3 length: 15 amino acids. Germline lookup yields CDR1 SGHTA and CDR2 FQGTGA. J lost 3 bases, V lost 3 bases, and 7 bases had no gene match. CDR3 in DNA: TGTGCCAGCAGCTTGGGAGGGGACCCCAAAGAGACCCAGTACTTC. Translated: CASSLGGDPKETQYF. The entire variable domain, with the rest obtained from reference TRBV7-3 and TRBJ2-5, is as follows: GAGVSQTPSNKVTEKGKYVELRCDPISGHTALYWYRQSLGQGPEFLIYFQGTGAADDSGLPNDRFFAVRPEGSVSTLKIQRTERGDSAVYLCASSLGGDPKETQYFGPGTRLLVL.

This rearrangement joins TRBV7-9 to TRBJ2-7, with 7 positions matching TRBD1. CDR1 SEHNR and CDR2 FQNEAQ come from the germline V gene (reference sequence). CDR3 length: 14 amino acids. Trimming took 6 bases from V and 1 from J; bases not matched to a gene: 6. The CDR3 DNA sequence: TGTGCCAGCAGTTACCGGACAGGTTCCTACGAGCAGTACTTC. Residues: CASSYRTGSYEQYF.

The chain is built from TRBV18 and TRBJ1-3, with unresolved D. Trimming stripped 0 bases from V and 4 bases from J, with 10 bases between. The CDR3 has 15 amino acids. Germline-derived CDR1 and CDR2 are KGHSH and LQKENI. The CDR3 DNA reads as TGTGCCAGCTCACCACCGCCCGGGGTAGGAAACACCATATATTTT. Its translation: CASSPPPGVGNTIYF.